The next 21 T cell receptor beta chains were all read from a single sample in a study of OX40 agonist ivuxolimab in advanced cancers. The protocol was immunoSEQ multiplex PCR, while the TCRdb copy is restricted to in-frame clones and leaves out a portion. The sample consists of roughly 62,000 clones, 86% of them appearing once. The sample consisted of CD4+ or CD8+ T cells sorted from blood, taken in a trial of the OX40 agonist ivuxolimab. The receptors originated from an adult with an advanced solid tumor such as melanoma, head and neck, liver or kidney cancer.

This sequence joins TRBV7-6 and TRBJ1-5; D gene ambiguous. CDR3 length: 16 amino acids. Germline lookup yields CDR1 SGHVS and CDR2 FNYEAQ. The ends were cut back, 1 base at V and 1 base at J, with 11 bases in the middle. The CDR3 nucleotides read TGTGCCAGCAGCTTAGGCGGAGCTATGAGCAATCAGCCCCAGCATTTT. Translating gives CASSLGGAMSNQPQHF.

In this sample, this clone turned up a few times. The rearrangement joins TRBV5-4 to TRBJ2-2, with 8 bases lining up with TRBD1. The trim removed 3 bases at V and 9 bases at J, leaving 7 bases unmatched. This CDR3 comprises 14 residues. Looked up from germline, CDR1 is SGHNT and CDR2 is YYREEE (reference sequence). The CDR3 loop reads CASSSRQGNRELFF. CDR3 in DNA: TGTGCCAGCAGCTCGAGACAGGGGAACCGGGAGCTGTTTTTT.

V and J are TRBV6-1 and TRBJ2-5; 8 bases fit TRBD2. Germline lookup yields CDR1 MNHNS and CDR2 SASEGT. There are 13 residues in the CDR3. V was pared by 2 bases and J by 5 bases, with 1 base of the junction left unmatched. CDR3 nucleotides: TGTGCCAGCAGTGAACAGCGGGGGGAGACCCAGTACTTC. Protein product: CASSEQRGETQYF.

The chain has TRBV7-2 and TRBJ2-5; D uncertain. With 1 base removed from V and 5 bases from J, the gap between germline ends came to 14 bases. The germline gives CDR1 SGHTA, CDR2 FQGNSA. This CDR3 spans 15 amino acids. CDR3 sequence: CASSLGVAPGETQYF. Here the CDR3 DNA reads TGTGCCAGCAGCTTAGGTGTGGCCCCTGGGGAGACCCAGTACTTC.

The chain combines TRBV30 with TRBJ2-1; 7 nucleotides align to TRBD1. The junction had 10 bases not matched to a gene; V was cut back by 2 bases and J by 6 bases. CDR1 is GTSNPN and CDR2 is SVGIG in the germline V gene (reference sequence). The CDR3 totals 15 residues. The chain's CDR3 is CAWSREDRLGNEQFF. Written as DNA, the CDR3 is TGTGCCTGGAGTAGAGAGGACAGGCTGGGCAATGAGCAGTTCTTC.

The chain is built from TRBV6-5 and TRBJ2-7; a possible D gene is TRBD2 (6 bases). V was trimmed by 2 bases and J by 7 bases, leaving 9 bases between them. CDR3 length equals 12 residues. Germline CDR1 MNHEY, CDR2 SVGAGI. The CDR3 here is CASSYPGGEQYF. CDR3 DNA sequence: TGTGCCAGCAGTTACCCCGGAGGGGAGCAGTACTTC.

This chain uses TRBV19 with TRBJ2-7; D gene ambiguous. Germline V lookup: CDR1 LNHDA, CDR2 SQIVND (reference sequence). Trimming stripped 5 bases from V and 4 bases from J, with 18 bases between. The CDR3 totals 15 residues. Written as DNA, the CDR3 is TGTGCCAGTAGTGGTAGGTCCGTTGGGTCTTACGAGCAGTACTTC. Protein: CASSGRSVGSYEQYF.

The J gene is TRBJ1-4, the V gene TRBV5-1; 7 positions match TRBD1. Trimming cost V 4 bases and J 5 bases; bases outside gene matches: 5. The CDR3 totals 14 residues. Germline values: CDR1 SGHRS, CDR2 YFSETQ. The CDR3 reads CASSPDRANEKLFF. The CDR3 DNA is TGCGCCAGCAGCCCTGACAGGGCCAATGAAAAACTGTTTTTT.

The count of this clone is one. The chain's CDR3 is CASSGRTGGKSSYNSPLHF. In DNA form, the CDR3 reads TGTGCCAGCAGCGGACGGACAGGGGGCAAGAGCTCCTATAATTCACCCCTCCACTTT. The gene calls are TRBV14 and TRBJ1-6; 11 bases fit TRBD1. Looked up from germline, CDR1 is SGHDN and CDR2 is FVKESK. This CDR3 contains 19 residues. V lost 5 bases to trimming and J lost 0 bases; unmatched junction nucleotides: 9.

The V and J genes are TRBV6-5 and TRBJ1-1; D not certain. This CDR3 region has 15 residues. CDR1 and CDR2 (germline): MNHEY, SVGAGI. Trimming cost V 7 bases and J 0 bases, with 15 bases left between them. The CDR3 sequence is CASTATPFMNTEAFF. CDR3 DNA: TGTGCCAGCACCGCGACCCCCTTTATGAACACTGAAGCTTTCTTT.

The V gene is TRBV18, the J gene TRBJ1-1; 10 positions match TRBD1. The CDR3 has 15 amino acids. With V trimmed by 4 bases and J by 4 bases, 6 bases remained unmatched. Germline values: CDR1 KGHSH, CDR2 LQKENI. The CDR3 sequence: CASSLGTGEVTEAFF. The CDR3 DNA is TGTGCCAGCTCACTGGGGACAGGGGAGGTCACTGAAGCTTTCTTT.

The V call is TRBV27, the J call TRBJ1-3; weak D call: TRBD1 (6 bases). This CDR3 region has 15 residues. Germline V gene sequence: CDR1 MNHEY, CDR2 SMNVEV (reference sequence). The V end lost 3 bases, the J end lost 3 bases, and 12 bases lay between the germline ends. The CDR3 reads CASSLNRVDGNTIYF. CDR3 in DNA: TGTGCCAGCAGTTTGAACAGGGTGGATGGAAACACCATATATTTT.

The chain joins TRBV7-2 to TRBJ1-6, with TRBD1 matching over 8 bases. This CDR3 has 15 amino acids. J gave up 5 bases and V 5 bases, and 5 bases lay outside the gene matches. Germline CDR1 and CDR2: SGHTA and FQGNSA. The CDR3 region is CASSTRQGHNSPLHF. The CDR3 coding sequence is TGTGCCAGCAGCACCAGACAGGGGCATAATTCACCCCTCCACTTT.

The chain uses TRBV9 and TRBJ2-3, with no clear D. V gave up 0 bases and J gave up 2 bases, with 10 bases separating them. The germline V gene encodes CDR1 SGDLS and CDR2 YYNGEE. This CDR3 comprises 15 residues. The CDR3 DNA follows: TGTGCCAGCAGCGTAGCTACAGACCCCACAGATACGCAGTATTTT. Amino acids: CASSVATDPTDTQYF. Based on the CDR3 plus reference TRBV9 and TRBJ2-3, the full variable domain is DSGVTQTPKHLITATGQRVTLRCSPRSGDLSVYWYQQSLDQGLQFLIQYYNGEERAKGNILERFSAQQFPDLHSELNLSSLELGDSALYFCASSVATDPTDTQYFGPGTRLTVL.

The chain couples TRBV5-4 to TRBJ2-5; 8 nucleotides align to TRBD2. This CDR3 is 13 amino acids long. CDR1 and CDR2 (germline): SGHNT, YYREEE (reference sequence). J gave up 5 bases and V 4 bases, and 4 bases lay outside the gene matches. The CDR3 spells CASSPGGRETQYF. The CDR3 DNA reads TGTGCCAGCAGCCCGGGGGGGAGGGAGACCCAGTACTTC.

CDR3 DNA: TGTGCCAGCAGTTTGCAGCACGAGCAGTACTTC. Translated, it gives CASSLQHEQYF. The chain recombines TRBV28 with TRBJ2-5; unclear D gene. The J call may be incorrect, as the DNA end agrees better with TRBJ2-7. Germline V gene lookup returns CDR1 MDHEN and CDR2 SYDVKM. The CDR3 length is 11 residues.

The chain combines TRBV28 with TRBJ1-6; D unclear. This CDR3 is 15 amino acids long. Germline V gene sequence: CDR1 MDHEN, CDR2 SYDVKM. The V end was cut by 8 bases, the J end by 9 bases, with 20 bases between. DNA for the CDR3: TGTGCCAGCTCAAGGGTCTTCAGCCCCTCTTCACCCCTCCACTTT. It is translated as CASSRVFSPSSPLHF.

The rearrangement uses TRBV18 and TRBJ1-2, with D uncertain. Germline V gene sequence: CDR1 KGHSH, CDR2 LQKENI. The CDR3 is made up of 12 amino acids. Deletions cut 1 base from V and 5 bases from J, with 5 bases between. The CDR3 DNA sequence: TGTGCCAGCTCACCACGGGAGTATGGCTACACCTTC. Encoded protein: CASSPREYGYTF.

V gene TRBV4-2 combines with J gene TRBJ1-5; D is unclear. The CDR3 has 13 residues. CDR1 LGHNA and CDR2 YNFKEQ come from the germline V gene. Trimming cost V 0 bases and J 4 bases, with 4 bases left between them. In DNA, the CDR3 is TGTGCCAGCAGCCAAGATAGTAATCAGCCCCAGCATTTT. It translates to CASSQDSNQPQHF.

This chain joins TRBV7-2 and TRBJ2-7, with D possibly TRBD1 on 6 matching bases. The CDR3 is 15 residues long. With 5 bases removed from V and 3 bases from J, the gap between germline ends came to 17 bases. Germline V gene sequence: CDR1 SGHTA, CDR2 FQGNSA. CDR3 in amino acids: CASSPPARGGYEQYF. In DNA form, the CDR3 reads TGTGCCAGCAGCCCGCCGGCCAGGGGTGGCTACGAGCAGTACTTC.

V is TRBV7-3 and J is TRBJ2-1; D is undetermined. This CDR3 has 13 amino acids. Germline V gene data show CDR1 as SGHTA and CDR2 as FQGTGA. Trimming cost V 10 bases and J 5 bases, with 15 bases left between them. CDR3 amino acids: CATTQGPNNEQFF. Written as DNA, the CDR3 is TGTGCCACTACACAAGGGCCCAACAATGAGCAGTTCTTC.